Given below is one T cell receptor (beta chain) in context. Its antigen is still unknown. The sample originates from a study of post-analysis software for immune sequencing data. Built from TCR beta cDNA, the libraries had unique molecular identifiers in them. From roughly 1 to 10 million T cells, hundreds of thousands of cDNA molecules were obtained. In TCRdb, the PCR reads were re-called with MiXCR into one record per CDR3 protein. Seen here are over 300,000 distinct CDR3 sequences, around 33% observed once, and the top ten hold around an eighth. General observations from the study: Controls showed significantly higher normalized Chao1 diversity than did multiple sclerosis patients. Samples from one preparation batch, clustered by F measure, grouped strongly together.

The sequencing input was blood. The source is a girl aged 10 to 17 with multiple sclerosis.

CDR3 protein: CASSLGVVYEQYF. The CDR3 DNA reads TGTGCCAGCAGCTTAGGCGTAGTCTACGAGCAGTACTTC. The genes are TRBV7-2 and TRBJ2-7; D unclear. V was pared by 1 base and J by 3 bases, with 7 bases between. Germline assignment: CDR1 SGHTA and CDR2 FQGNSA. The CDR3 has 13 amino acids.